This T cell receptor (beta chain) was captured by sequencing in a study of cytotoxic CD8 clonotypes in ibrutinib-treated CLL. Study-level background: On average, each sample had approximately 260,000 productive templates and almost 95,000 productive rearrangements.

Remarks on this clone: Its cognate antigen is unknown.

The table came from immunoSEQ multiplex PCR; TCRdb's copy has only in-frame clones and leaves some out. The data show over 15,000 clones, over 70% seen once. Deletions cut 4 bases from V and 6 bases from J, with 16 bases between. From germline, CDR1 is WNHNN and CDR2 SYGVQD (reference sequence). This CDR3 has 15 residues. Broader study findings: The clonality went up when patients responded to ibrutinib and dropped back toward baseline at progression. There were few public clonotypes, and on treatment they contracted or stayed stable.

The genes are TRBV10-1 and TRBJ1-3, with D tentatively TRBD1 (5 bases). This sample comprised PBMCs, obtained before ibrutinib treatment. This TCR derives from a human donor with chronic lymphocytic leukemia. CDR3 DNA: TGCGCCAGCAGTGCAGCCCCGGGACCCGAAAACACCATATATTTT. Its protein is CASSAAPGPENTIYF.